This T cell receptor beta chain was observed in a study of T-cell memory formation after mild COVID-19. Comment on this clonotype: Its antigen is unidentified.

Trimming pared 2 bases from V and 3 bases from J, leaving 8 bases between. The germline gives CDR1 KGHSH, CDR2 LQKENI. This CDR3 is built from 15 residues. Broader study findings: Clones contracting over day 15 to 85 were CD4/CD8 balanced, with later expanders leaning CD4+.

TCRdb reanalysed the 5' RACE reads using MiXCR and keeps one entry per CDR3 protein. Seen here are about 290,000 distinct CDR3 sequences, more than 15% observed once, and the top ten hold roughly 23%. The chain employs TRBV18 and TRBJ2-6, with D uncertain. The sequenced sample was PBMCs or a T cell subset sorted from them (not recorded which). The TCR comes from a man aged 18-30 years who had mild COVID-19 (a few samples of this study predate the infection). Cell type and time point are not known. The CDR3 sequence is CASSPADGGANVLTF. CDR3 in DNA: TGTGCCAGCTCACCAGCGGATGGTGGGGCCAACGTCCTGACTTTC.